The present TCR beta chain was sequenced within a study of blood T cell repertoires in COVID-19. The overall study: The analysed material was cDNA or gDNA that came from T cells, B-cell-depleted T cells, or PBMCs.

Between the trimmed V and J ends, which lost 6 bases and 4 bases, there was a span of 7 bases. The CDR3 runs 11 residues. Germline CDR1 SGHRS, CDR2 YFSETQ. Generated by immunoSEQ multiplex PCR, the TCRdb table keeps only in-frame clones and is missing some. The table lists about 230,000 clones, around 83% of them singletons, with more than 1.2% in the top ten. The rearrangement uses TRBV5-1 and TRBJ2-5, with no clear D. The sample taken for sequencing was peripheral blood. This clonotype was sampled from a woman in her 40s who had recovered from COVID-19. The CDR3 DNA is TGCGCCAGCACGGAGTCAGAGACCCAGTACTTC. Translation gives CASTESETQYF.